One sample yielded the 9 T cell receptor beta chains listed below, sequenced in a study of T cell changes during pregnancy in multiple sclerosis. Libraries were prepared by immunoSEQ multiplex PCR; TCRdb keeps only in-frame clonotypes and omits some of them. The table has roughly 110,000 clones, 91% seen once. The specimen was peripheral blood, collected before pregnancy. Source of these receptors: a female donor with multiple sclerosis, enrolled in a pregnancy study.

V usage is TRBV5-1 and J usage is TRBJ2-3; D is uncertain. Per germline, CDR1 SGHRS and CDR2 YFSETQ. The ends were cut back, 0 bases at V and 2 bases at J, with 13 bases in the middle. The CDR3 is 16 amino acids. The CDR3 nucleotides are TGCGCCAGCAGCTTGGGAGGTGATCAGTCCACAGATACGCAGTATTTT. Translating gives CASSLGGDQSTDTQYF. Full variable domain (remainder filled in from reference TRBV5-1 and TRBJ2-3): KAGVTQTPRYLIKTRGQQVTLSCSPISGHRSVSWYQQTPGQGLQFLFEYFSETQRNKGNFPGRFSGRQFSNSRSEMNVSTLELGDSALYLCASSLGGDQSTDTQYFGPGTRLTVL.

J is TRBJ1-2 and V is TRBV7-9, with TRBD1 identical over 9 bases. The CDR3 contains 15 residues. The junction had 11 bases not matched to a gene; V was cut back by 6 bases and J by 6 bases. Germline V gene lookup returns CDR1 SEHNR and CDR2 FQNEAQ (reference sequence). For the CDR3, the DNA is TGTGCCAGCAGTCATGGCCGGGACAGGGCTCATGGCTACACCTTC. Amino acid sequence: CASSHGRDRAHGYTF.

CDR3 sequence (DNA): TGCGCCAGCACCCCGACTAGCGGGGTACCAGATACGCAGTATTTT. Protein product: CASTPTSGVPDTQYF. This chain links TRBV4-1 with TRBJ2-3; 11 bases align to TRBD2. Germline CDR1 and CDR2: MGHRA and YSYEKL. With V trimmed by 7 bases and J by 4 bases, 7 bases remained unmatched. The length of the CDR3 is 15 residues.

The CDR3 sequence is CAATGDGNTEAFF. CDR3 bases: TGTGCCGCTACAGGGGATGGGAACACTGAAGCTTTCTTT. This rearrangement joins TRBV6-4 to TRBJ1-1, with 7 bases matching TRBD1. The germline gives CDR1 MRHNA, CDR2 SNTAGT. CDR3 length: 13 residues. V dropped 11 bases and J dropped 1; count of bases not matched to a gene: 7.

The chain employs TRBV7-9 and TRBJ1-5; D is unresolved. V was clipped by 5 bases and J by 4 bases, with 9 bases between them. The CDR3 is 13 residues long. Germline V gives CDR1 SEHNR, CDR2 FQNEAQ (reference sequence). The CDR3 loop reads CASSLNWNQPQHF. The DNA of the CDR3 is TGTGCCAGCAGCCTCAACTGGAATCAGCCCCAGCATTTT.

Only one count was recorded for this clone. The chain has TRBV9 and TRBJ2-7, with D maybe TRBD1 (6 bases). The germline V gene has CDR1 SGDLS and CDR2 YYNGEE. The CDR3 has 14 amino acids. Trimming shortened V by 3 bases and J by 4 bases, and 14 bases separated the two germline ends. The CDR3, as DNA: TGTGCCAGCAGCGCCGGACAGAAGGGTTACGAGCAGTACTTC. Translation: CASSAGQKGYEQYF.

The chain carries TRBV7-3 and TRBJ2-1; TRBD2 matches 8 bases. CDR3 length: 16 amino acids. V dropped 2 bases and J dropped 7; count of bases not matched to a gene: 10. CDR1 is SGHTA and CDR2 is FQGTGA in the germline V gene. The CDR3 DNA is TGTGCCAGCAGCTTACTAACGAGCGGGAGTGATAATGAGCAGTTCTTC. Protein: CASSLLTSGSDNEQFF.

The CDR3 DNA is TGTGCCACCAGCGAGGGACTAGCGGTGAGCACAGATACGCAGTATTTT. The encoded protein is CATSEGLAVSTDTQYF. The chain carries TRBV15 and TRBJ2-3; 11 bases are shared with TRBD2. J lost 0 bases, V lost 5 bases, and 4 bases had no gene match. CDR1 is LNHNV, CDR2 YYDKDF, per germline (reference sequence). The CDR3 has 16 amino acids.

This rearrangement joins TRBV12-5 to TRBJ2-1, with TRBD1 identical over 9 bases. The V gene's germline CDR1 is LGHNT and CDR2 FRNRAP. There are 19 residues in the CDR3. The junction had 18 bases not matched to a gene; V was cut back by 1 base and J by 8 bases. CDR3 coding DNA: TGTGCTAGTGGTTTGGCGCAGAAACAGACAGGGGGATTTGGGGATGAGCAGTTCTTC. It encodes CASGLAQKQTGGFGDEQFF.